The entry below gives a single TCR beta chain sequence along with its context. As yet, its antigen is unknown. The junction does not match germline at one end; this may be a read error. Per germline, CDR1 SSHAT and CDR2 FNYEAQ (reference sequence). CDR3 size: 16 residues. Primers: 60 Vbeta forward and 13 Jbeta reverse. Using immunoSEQ multiplex PCR, the repertoire was profiled, and TCRdb retains in-frame clones only, with some absent. This repertoire comprises approximately 52,000 clones; its ten largest clones make up 9% to 15%. This entry is derived from a study of cytomegalovirus exposure and HLA in healthy donors. Study context: There were under 130 million unique TCR beta sequences, drawn from about 200 million T cells, in an earlier analysis.

General study points: When analyzed later, a missense DCLRE1C variant was found to be linked to TCR beta V- and J-gene trimming.

This rearrangement joins TRBV7-7 to TRBJ2-2, with TRBD2 matching 7 bases. Material: PBMCs. The source of this sequence is a woman aged 55-69 years in good health and CMV-seropositive. CDR3 amino acids: CASTASPSGNTGELFF. In DNA form, the CDR3 reads TGTGCTAGCACCGCTTCCCCTAGCGGAAACACCGGGGAGCTGTTTTTT.